This T cell receptor beta chain comes out of a study of cytomegalovirus exposure and HLA in healthy donors. Notes on this clone: Its antigen remains unidentified.

Study-wide results and limits: High sensitivity and specificity were reportedly achieved when the classifier diagnosed cytomegalovirus status. Associated with cytomegalovirus, according to the listing, were 150 to 200 TCR beta chains.

Sequenced by immunoSEQ multiplex PCR; TCRdb stores in-frame clones only, minus some. The sample has about 57,000 clones, roughly 93% seen once. Germline values: CDR1 SEHNR, CDR2 FQNEAQ (reference sequence). The V end lost 2 bases, the J end lost 8 bases, and 9 bases lay between the germline ends. The CDR3 is 12 amino acids. Donors were drawn from the approximately 120-subject validation cohort, separate from the roughly 700-subject first cohort. The sequence came from a woman aged 18 to 35 in good health and CMV-seronegative. This chain links TRBV7-9 with TRBJ1-2; D is perhaps TRBD1 (6 bases). Sequenced input: PBMCs. The CDR3 bases are TGTGCCAGCAGCTTAACAGGGTCCGGCTACACCTTC. This sequence encodes CASSLTGSGYTF. Supplemented by reference TRBV7-9 and TRBJ1-2, the full variable domain reads DTGVSQNPRHKITKRGQNVTFRCDPISEHNRLYWYRQTLGQGPEFLTYFQNEAQLEKSRLLSDRFSAERPKGSFSTLEIQRTEQGDSAMYLCASSLTGSGYTFGSGTRLTVV.